This record concerns one T cell receptor (beta chain) sequence. Its specificity is unknown. This CDR3 region has 14 residues. Germline-derived CDR1 and CDR2 are KGHSH and LQKENI. V was pared by 2 bases and J by 3 bases, with 10 bases between. For the second PCR, which ran for 7 to 11 cycles, a sample-barcoded 5' primer and a J-beta primer mix were used. Each cDNA molecule was tagged by a template-switch adaptor with 12 random nucleotides. MiXCR, run by TCRdb on the 5' RACE reads, gives a single entry per CDR3 protein. The sample consists of about 730,000 distinct CDR3 sequences, roughly 45% of them appearing once. This specimen comes from a study of blood T cells in healthy people across ages. The study, taken as a whole, reports: The authors considered diversity estimates from one million T cells to be underestimates.

The sequencing sample was made of blood. This receptor was identified in a woman in her sixties in good health. This chain connects TRBV18 to TRBJ2-5; D not resolved. The CDR3 protein is CASSPGEQEETQYF. The CDR3 DNA sequence: TGTGCCAGCTCACCAGGAGAGCAGGAAGAGACCCAGTACTTC.